The entry below gives a single T cell receptor beta chain sequence along with its context. The antigen remains undetermined. Germline V gene data show CDR1 as SGHNT and CDR2 as YENEEA. This CDR3 is built from 15 residues. V gave up 2 bases and J gave up 4 bases; unmatched junction bases: 5. The source of the sample is a study of T cell responses to AZD1222 COVID-19 vaccine. Study-wide findings and caveats: Among vaccine-associated CD4 TCRs, coverage spanned spike, with dominance at 160-218 and 743-854. Clonal diversity may have been underestimated, and the donors were mostly white British, with more females than males. Targeting of unmutated variant regions was reportedly seen in nearly half of spike-specific TCRs.

Profiling relied on immunoSEQ multiplex PCR, and the TCRdb table lists in-frame clones only, not all of them. In the table there are 130,000 to 150,000 clones, 91% of which are singletons. Here the sequenced sample was peripheral blood, taken on day 0 of AZD1222 vaccination. The TCR was taken from an adult in good health. The chain combines TRBV11-3 with TRBJ2-1, with TRBD1 identical over 7 bases. The CDR3: CASSLRGPQYNEQFF. The CDR3 DNA follows: TGTGCCAGCAGCTTAAGGGGGCCACAGTACAATGAGCAGTTCTTC.